Sequencing of this T cell receptor beta chain was carried out in a study of blood T cells in healthy people across ages (dated by TCRdb to the mid-2010s). Regarding the study in general: In model experiments, roughly one uniquely barcoded TCR beta cDNA molecule per two T cells was captured by template switching. The study measured age-related changes in TCR beta repertoire diversity using deep sequencing normalized with unique cDNA molecular identifiers. The study analyzed two additional independent replicas of 1 million unique cDNA reads from the same blood draw for two donors, one aged 18 to 29 and one aged 80 or older. To avoid experimental bias, donors of different ages were distributed randomly across sequencing lanes. Four age groups were formed from the donors: young (average 16 years), middle-aged (more than 35), aged (about 68) and long-lived (approximately 80).

The donors were roughly 38 Caucasian individuals from Russia, aged roughly 6 to 90 years, who were systemically healthy. Each donor gave roughly 9 milliliters of peripheral blood, drawn into EDTA-treated Vacutainer tubes. Ficoll-Paque density-gradient centrifugation was used to isolate PBMCs, with at least 6 million per sample. Total RNA, at least 6 micrograms per sample, was extracted from PBMCs with Trizol reagent. Naive CD45RAhigh/CD27high T cell percentages were measured by flow cytometry on a PBMC aliquot from every donor. With respect to this clonotype: There is no known antigen for this receptor. Per-base qualities were not stored, and no clone one base away is much larger.

The investigation overall reported the following: Observed TCR beta diversity correlated strongly with the percentage of naive T cells measured by flow cytometry. Since profiling was done on bulk unsorted PBMCs, naive and antigen-experienced compartments could not be conclusively compared. Because donor CMV infection status was unknown, age-related changes in expanded clonotypes were potentially confounded. Observed TCR beta diversity per million T cells fell roughly linearly with age, and a significant reduction was already apparent by age roughly 40. Compared with the aged group, the long-lived group had more naive CD4+ T cells, fewer expanded clones and increased TCR diversity, suggesting age selection. Estimates of total diversity based on one million sequenced T cells were regarded as lower bounds and as underestimates.

The CDR3 runs 14 residues from the cysteine to the phenylalanine. The only DNA kept is the CDR3, 42 bases in frame from the first base. V is pruned by 0 bases and J by 4 bases, leaving 4 bases of the junction without a gene match. CDR1 and CDR2 (SGHRS, YFSETQ) derive from the germline V gene. The method was 5' RACE. The run used an Illumina HiSeq 2500. The second PCR ran for roughly 6 to 11 cycles and used a J-beta primer mix along with a sample-barcoded 5' primer. Each TCR beta cDNA molecule received a unique molecular identifier from a template-switch 5' adaptor carrying 12 random nucleotides. At least 2.5 million CDR3-containing paired-end reads were obtained from each sample. All of the RNA was converted into first-strand cDNA using the Mint cDNA synthesis kit, with a TRBC-specific oligonucleotide serving as the primer. All cDNA was treated with uracil-DNA glycosylase and then went through a first 18-cycle PCR with the universal primers M1SS and BC2_uni_R. In the paper's pipeline: Each sample was normalized by randomly selecting 1 million high-quality reads, each carrying a distinct molecular identifier. Instead of being binned into consensus sequences, reads that shared molecular identifiers were thrown out. MiTCR, with a Q25 quality threshold and the strictest error-elimination algorithm, was used for CDR3 identification, clonotype clustering and error correction. Lower-bound total TCR beta diversity was estimated with a nonparametric unseen species model using Euler transformation. TCRdb reworked the public reads: Q25 trimming with fastp, MiXCR clone assembly, productive beta chains retained. A single entry per CDR3 protein holds the most common genes and DNA from its merged rows. The V and J calls were determined by TCRdb, not by the authors. The sample table contains 1.5 million to 2 million distinct CDR3 sequences; only one count was recorded for around half of them. The ten largest account for roughly 2% of the sample.

The sequenced material came from blood. The chain is made from TRBV5-1 and TRBJ2-7, and TRBD2 aligns with 7 junction nucleotides. The source of this sequence is a woman aged 40 to 55 in good health. The CDR3 amino acid sequence is: CASSLDGGGYEQYF. The nucleotide sequence is TGCGCCAGCAGCTTGGATGGCGGGGGTTACGAGCAGTACTTC.